The 5 T cell receptor beta chains reported below all come from one sample, sequenced in a study of blood T cell repertoires in COVID-19. Profiling relied on immunoSEQ multiplex PCR, and the TCRdb table lists in-frame clones only, not all of them. In the table there are approximately 300,000 clones, 75% to 90% of which are singletons. The sequencing input was peripheral blood. The source is a young man with active or convalescent COVID-19.

The chain couples TRBV6-1 to TRBJ2-7; TRBD1 matches at 7 bases. The CDR3 covers 13 residues. CDR1 and CDR2 (germline): MNHNS, SASEGT. The trim removed 3 bases at V and 5 bases at J, leaving 4 bases unmatched. The DNA for the CDR3 is TGTGCCAGCAGTGAGGCAGGGGGAAACGAGCAGTACTTC. This codes for CASSEAGGNEQYF.

The CDR3 nucleotides read TGCGCCAGCAGCTTGACAGGGTGGACCGGGGAGCTGTTTTTT. This codes for CASSLTGWTGELFF. V and J are TRBV5-1 and TRBJ2-2, with D perhaps matching TRBD1 (6 bases). The CDR3 has 14 amino acids. The germline V gene encodes CDR1 SGHRS and CDR2 YFSETQ. Trimming stripped 1 base from V and 5 bases from J, with 9 bases between.

V gene TRBV29-1 combines with J gene TRBJ1-2, with unresolved D. Germline V CDR1 and CDR2: SQVTM, ANQGSEA. CDR3 size: 11 residues. V was pared by 5 bases and J by 8 bases, with 12 bases between. This CDR3 reads CSVLKERGYTF. CDR3 sequence (DNA): TGCAGCGTTCTTAAGGAGAGGGGCTACACCTTC.

This chain links TRBV6-5 with TRBJ2-7, with 9 positions matching TRBD1. The CDR3 contains 15 residues. V shed 5 bases, J shed 4 bases, and the junction held 9 bases outside the gene matches. Looked up from germline, CDR1 is MNHEY and CDR2 is SVGAGI. The CDR3 is CASSLGTGRLYEQYF. CDR3 in DNA: TGTGCCAGCAGTCTTGGGACAGGGCGCTTGTACGAGCAGTACTTC.

This rearrangement joins TRBV2 to TRBJ1-1, with TRBD1 identical over 9 bases. CDR1 is SNHLY and CDR2 is FYNNEI in the germline V gene. This CDR3 has 17 amino acids. Unmatched junction bases numbered 15, after V lost 6 bases and J lost 4 bases. DNA for the CDR3: TGTGCCAGCAGCAGAGGACAGGGGAACCGTCTATCCACTGAAGCTTTCTTT. Its translation: CASSRGQGNRLSTEAFF. The full variable domain, with the rest looked up from reference TRBV2 and TRBJ1-1, is EPEVTQTPSHQVTQMGQEVILRCVPISNHLYFYWYRQILGQKVEFLVSFYNNEISEKSEIFDDQFSVERPDGSNFTLKIRSTKLEDSAMYFCASSRGQGNRLSTEAFFGQGTRLTVV.